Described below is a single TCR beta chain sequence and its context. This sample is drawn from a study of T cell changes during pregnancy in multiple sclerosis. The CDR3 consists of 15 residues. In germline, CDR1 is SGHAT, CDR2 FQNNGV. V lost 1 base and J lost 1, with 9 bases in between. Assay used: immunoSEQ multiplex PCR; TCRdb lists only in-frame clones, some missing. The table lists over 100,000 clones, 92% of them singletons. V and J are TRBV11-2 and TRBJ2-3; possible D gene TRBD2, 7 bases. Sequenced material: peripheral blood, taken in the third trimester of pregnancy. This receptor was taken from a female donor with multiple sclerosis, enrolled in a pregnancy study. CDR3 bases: TGTGCCAGCAGCTTAGGGGGGGGCGGCACAGATACGCAGTATTTT. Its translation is CASSLGGGGTDTQYF.